The 23 T cell receptor beta chains listed next were all sequenced from one sample in a study of liver allograft versus peripheral blood T cells. Turning to the study itself: A comparison was made between T cell receptor repertoires in transplanted livers and those in recipients' peripheral blood.

TCRdb reprocessed the reads with MiXCR, giving one entry per CDR3 protein. The table shows 6,000 to 7,000 distinct CDR3 sequences, with 15% to 20% occurring only once. The origin of the receptors is a human patient who had a liver transplant. Some T cells may trace back to the graft donor.

The chain combines TRBV11-2 with TRBJ1-2; D is unclear. Germline V lookup: CDR1 SGHAT, CDR2 FQNNGV. The CDR3 runs 15 residues. Trimming cost V 1 base and J 0 bases, with 9 bases left between them. CDR3 residues: CASSLAAAANYGYTF. Written as DNA, the CDR3 is TGTGCCAGCAGCTTAGCGGCAGCCGCTAACTATGGCTACACCTTC.

A remark on this clonotype: This sequence may be a read error, since a much larger clone differs from it by one base. V is TRBV30 and J is TRBJ1-4; 9 bases are a match to TRBD1. This CDR3 is 13 amino acids long. The J segment lost 10 bases and the V segment lost 2 bases, leaving 5 bases of the junction unmatched. From germline, CDR1 is GTSNPN and CDR2 SVGIG (reference sequence). This CDR3 reads CAWSQTGGGKLFF. CDR3 bases: TGTGCCTGGAGTCAGACAGGGGGAGGAAAACTGTTTTTT.

By sample fraction, this clonotype is medium-sized. The DNA of the CDR3 is TGTGCCAGTAGTATAGATCTTGGCAGTTTCTATGGCTACACCTTC. It is translated as CASSIDLGSFYGYTF. V gene TRBV19 combines with J gene TRBJ1-2, with no clear D. The ends were cut back, 0 bases at V and 4 bases at J, with 12 bases in the middle. The CDR3 has 15 amino acids. Germline V gives CDR1 LNHDA, CDR2 SQIVND (reference sequence). The full variable domain, rest sourced from reference TRBV19 and TRBJ1-2, is DGGITQSPKYLFRKEGQNVTLSCEQNLNHDAMYWYRQDPGQGLRLIYYSQIVNDFQKGDIAEGYSVSREKKESFPLTVTSAQKNPTAFYLCASSIDLGSFYGYTFGSGTRLTVV.

This clonotype showed up many times. The J gene is TRBJ1-2, the V gene TRBV11-2; 7 nucleotides agree with TRBD1. The V segment lost 8 bases and the J segment 2 bases; nucleotides outside the gene matches: 8. CDR3 length: 14 amino acids. Germline V gene data show CDR1 as SGHAT and CDR2 as FQNNGV. The CDR3 DNA reads TGTGCCAGCTCCCGACAGGGTCAGAACTATGGCTACACCTTC. Translating it yields CASSRQGQNYGYTF. The variable domain in full, with the rest retrieved from reference TRBV11-2 and TRBJ1-2, is EAGVAQSPRYKIIEKRQSVAFWCNPISGHATLYWYQQILGQGPKLLIQFQNNGVVDDSQLPKDRFSAERLKGVDSTLKIQPAKLEDSAVYLCASSRQGQNYGYTFGSGTRLTVV.

This clonotype occurred a few times. The V call is TRBV7-9, the J call TRBJ1-5; a weak D match, TRBD1 (5 bases). The CDR3 has 14 residues. Germline V gene sequence: CDR1 SEHNR, CDR2 FQNEAQ (reference sequence). Trimming removed 1 base from V and 4 bases from J, with 8 bases in between. The CDR3 sequence is CASSLGGANQPQHF. CDR3 DNA sequence: TGTGCCAGCAGCTTAGGAGGGGCGAATCAGCCCCAGCATTTT.

This chain connects TRBV12-3 or TRBV12-4 to TRBJ2-7; tentative D call: TRBD2 (6 bases). The length of the CDR3 is 14 residues. V lost 7 bases, J lost 3 bases, and 16 bases lay in between. CDR3 DNA sequence: TGTGCCAGCACCCCATGGGGGACTCACTACGAGCAGTACTTC. This sequence encodes CASTPWGTHYEQYF.

This clonotype qualifies as medium-sized. This chain joins TRBV6-2 or TRBV6-3 and TRBJ1-5; TRBD1 matches 8 bases. With 2 bases clipped from V and 6 bases from J, the junction kept 9 bases outside the gene matches. This CDR3 has 16 residues. Per the germline V gene, CDR1 is MNHEY and CDR2 is SVGEGT. DNA for the CDR3: TGTGCCAGCAGTTACGGGGGGGACAGGCGGGTTCAGCCCCAGCATTTT. This sequence encodes CASSYGGDRRVQPQHF.

This clonotype has just a few counts. J is TRBJ1-1 and V is TRBV30; D call uncertain. CDR3 length equals 11 residues. V was shortened by 3 bases and J by 4 bases, with 6 bases between the two germline ends. In germline, CDR1 is GTSNPN, CDR2 SVGIG (reference sequence). CDR3 in amino acids: CAWSPGTEAFF. CDR3 bases: TGTGCCTGGAGCCCGGGCACTGAAGCTTTCTTT.

This clonotype is a singleton in its sample. The V gene is TRBV9, the J gene TRBJ1-2, with D possibly TRBD1 on 5 matching bases. V shed 4 bases and J shed 7 bases, with 20 bases lying between them. The CDR3 is 15 residues long. CDR1 is SGDLS, CDR2 YYNGEE, per germline. The CDR3, as DNA: TGTGCCAGCAGCCCCTCCCGGGGCAGGGAGGTTGGCTACACCTTC. Its protein product is CASSPSRGREVGYTF.

This clonotype was detected many times. This chain links TRBV19 with TRBJ1-1; 7 bases match TRBD1. This CDR3 has 14 amino acids. V shed 0 bases, J shed 5 bases, and the junction held 3 bases outside the gene matches. Germline assignment: CDR1 LNHDA and CDR2 SQIVND (reference sequence). The CDR3 loop is CASSIDPGGTEAFF. The CDR3 DNA is TGTGCCAGTAGTATAGATCCAGGGGGGACTGAAGCTTTCTTT.

This clonotype was recorded many times. This chain links TRBV27 with TRBJ1-4; a weak D match, TRBD1 (5 bases). The CDR3 has 15 residues. Germline CDR1 is MNHEY and CDR2 is SMNVEV (reference sequence). V lost 4 bases and J 7 bases, leaving 16 bases between the germline ends. The CDR3 here is CASSYYSTGIEKLFF. CDR3 coding DNA: TGTGCCAGCAGTTATTACTCCACAGGAATTGAAAAACTGTTTTTT.

This clonotype was counted many times. The rearrangement links TRBV6-5 to TRBJ1-2, with a tentative D call TRBD1 (5 bases). Trimming left V 6 bases short and J 7 bases short, with 12 bases between. CDR3 length equals 12 residues. CDR1 and CDR2 (germline): MNHEY, SVGAGI. This CDR3 is CASRQGHFGYTF. The CDR3 nucleotides are TGTGCCAGCAGGCAGGGCCATTTTGGCTACACCTTC.

The chain links TRBV6-1 to TRBJ1-2, with 7 bases fitting TRBD1. The CDR3 loop spans 15 amino acids. CDR1 is MNHNS, CDR2 SASEGT, per germline. V was clipped by 1 base and J by 5 bases; unmatched bases: 7. The CDR3 protein is CASSEEAGGGYGYTF. The CDR3 bases are TGTGCCAGCAGTGAAGAGGCAGGGGGGGGGTATGGCTACACCTTC.

This clonotype appeared a few times. The chain joins TRBV14 to TRBJ1-2; D gene uncertain. CDR3 length: 13 residues. V was cut by 1 base and J by 6 bases, with 9 bases left in between. Looked up from germline, CDR1 is SGHDN and CDR2 is FVKESK. In DNA, the CDR3 is TGTGCCAGCAGCCAAGTTTCAGTGGATGGCTACACCTTC. It translates to CASSQVSVDGYTF.

The V and J genes are TRBV9 and TRBJ2-5, with TRBD2 matching 8 bases. Germline V CDR1 and CDR2: SGDLS, YYNGEE. This CDR3 has 15 residues. The V and J ends lost 0 bases and 2 bases, in that order; junction bases with no gene match: 3. Here the CDR3 reads CASSVAGGVQETQYF. The CDR3 nucleotides read TGTGCCAGCAGCGTAGCGGGGGGGGTACAAGAGACCCAGTACTTC.

This clonotype was seen only a few times. The chain combines TRBV27 with TRBJ1-6, with a possible D match to TRBD1 (5 bases). V was shortened by 8 bases and J by 7 bases, with 15 bases between the two germline ends. Germline values: CDR1 MNHEY, CDR2 SMNVEV (reference sequence). CDR3 length: 14 residues. The CDR3 nucleotides read TGTGCCAGCGGGGTGGGGGTCCAAAATTCACCCCTCCACTTT. It yields the protein CASGVGVQNSPLHF.

The sample holds many counts of this clonotype. The gene calls are TRBV19 and TRBJ1-5; D ambiguous. Trimming took off 5 bases at V and 0 bases at J, with 20 bases between the two ends. This CDR3 region has 18 residues. Per germline, CDR1 LNHDA and CDR2 SQIVND (reference sequence). CDR3 amino acids: CASSVPPREYYSNQPQHF. CDR3 bases: TGTGCCAGTAGTGTCCCTCCCCGGGAGTACTATAGCAATCAGCCCCAGCATTTT.

This clonotype is categorized as medium-sized (0.01 to 0.1%). This chain connects TRBV13 to TRBJ1-2, with a tentative D call TRBD1 (5 bases). The germline V and J ends were trimmed by 1 base and 8 bases, with 5 bases remaining between them. Germline loops: CDR1 PRHDT, CDR2 FYEKMQ (reference sequence). The CDR3 is made up of 11 amino acids. The CDR3: CASSLEGGYTF. The CDR3 DNA reads TGTGCCAGCAGCTTAGAGGGGGGCTACACCTTC.

This clonotype was observed a few times. The chain uses TRBV27 and TRBJ1-5, with D possibly matching TRBD1 (5 bases). CDR3 length: 15 amino acids. Trimming removed 4 bases from V and 9 bases from J, with 19 bases in between. CDR1 and CDR2 from the germline V gene are MNHEY and SMNVEV (reference sequence). The CDR3 sequence is CASSSGRGGLRPQHF. The CDR3 DNA reads TGTGCCAGCAGTTCGGGGCGGGGGGGGTTGAGGCCCCAGCATTTT.

Concerning this clonotype itself: The junction does not match germline at one end; this may be a read error. The chain is built from TRBV19 and TRBJ1-5; D is unclear. Per germline, CDR1 LNHDA and CDR2 SQIVND (reference sequence). The length of the CDR3 is 15 residues. Here the CDR3 reads CTSSIWVSSNQPQHF. In DNA form, the CDR3 reads TGTACCAGTAGTATCTGGGTATCTAGCAATCAGCCCCAGCATTTT.

This rearrangement joins TRBV7-9 to TRBJ1-5, with 7 bases lining up with TRBD1. Germline CDR1 and CDR2: SEHNR and FQNEAQ (reference sequence). V trimming: 5 bases; J trimming: 4 bases; junction bases outside the gene matches: 8. The CDR3 is 15 amino acids. The CDR3 is CASSPGQDVNQPQHF. CDR3 nucleotide sequence: TGTGCCAGCAGCCCCGGACAGGATGTTAATCAGCCCCAGCATTTT.

This CDR3 reads CASNPSEGNYGYTF. The CDR3 DNA reads TGTGCCAGCAACCCTTCGGAGGGGAACTATGGCTACACCTTC. This chain joins TRBV25-1 and TRBJ1-2; D is possibly TRBD1 (5 bases). Between the trimmed V and J ends, which lost 7 bases and 2 bases, there was a span of 14 bases. Germline CDR1 is MGHDK and CDR2 is SYGVNS. The CDR3 runs to 14 residues.

This clonotype is medium-sized. This CDR3 is CASSLGASNYGYTF. The CDR3 DNA reads TGTGCCAGCAGCTTAGGAGCGTCAAACTATGGCTACACCTTC. J is TRBJ1-2 and V is TRBV7-9; no firm D call. The V end was cut by 1 base, the J end by 2 bases, with 8 bases between. Germline loops: CDR1 SEHNR, CDR2 FQNEAQ (reference sequence). CDR3 length equals 14 residues.